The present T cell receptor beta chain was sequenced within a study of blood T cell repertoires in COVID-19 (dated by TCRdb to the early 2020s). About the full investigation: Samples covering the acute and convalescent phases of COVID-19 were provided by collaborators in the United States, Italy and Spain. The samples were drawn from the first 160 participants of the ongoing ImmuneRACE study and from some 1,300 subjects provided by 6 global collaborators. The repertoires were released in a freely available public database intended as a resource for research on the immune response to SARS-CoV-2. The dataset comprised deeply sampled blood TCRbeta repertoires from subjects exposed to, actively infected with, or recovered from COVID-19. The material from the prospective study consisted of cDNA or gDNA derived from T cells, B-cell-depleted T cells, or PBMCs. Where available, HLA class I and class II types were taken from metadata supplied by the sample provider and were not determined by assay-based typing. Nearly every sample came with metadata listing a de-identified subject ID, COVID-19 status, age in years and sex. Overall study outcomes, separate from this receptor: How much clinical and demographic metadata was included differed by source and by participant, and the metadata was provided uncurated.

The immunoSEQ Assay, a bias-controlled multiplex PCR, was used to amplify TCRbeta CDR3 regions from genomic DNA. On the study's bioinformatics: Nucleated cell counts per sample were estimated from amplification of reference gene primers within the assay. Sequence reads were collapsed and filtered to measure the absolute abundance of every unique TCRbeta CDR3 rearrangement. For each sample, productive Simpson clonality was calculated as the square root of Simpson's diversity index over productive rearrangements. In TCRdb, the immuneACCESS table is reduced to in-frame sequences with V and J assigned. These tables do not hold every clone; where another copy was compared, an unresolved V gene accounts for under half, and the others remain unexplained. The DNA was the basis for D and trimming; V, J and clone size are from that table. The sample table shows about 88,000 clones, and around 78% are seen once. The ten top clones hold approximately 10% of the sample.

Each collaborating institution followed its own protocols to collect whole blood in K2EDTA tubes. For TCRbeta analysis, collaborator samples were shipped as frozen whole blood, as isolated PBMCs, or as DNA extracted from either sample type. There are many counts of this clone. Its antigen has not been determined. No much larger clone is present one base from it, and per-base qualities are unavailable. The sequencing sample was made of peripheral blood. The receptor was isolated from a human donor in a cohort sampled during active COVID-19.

The nucleotides read TGTGCCAGCAGGTCGGGACTAGCGGGAGACAATGAGCAGTTCTTC. It is translated as CASRSGLAGDNEQFF. The V and J genes are TRBV6-5 and TRBJ2-1; 14 middle bases align to TRBD2. Trimmed from V: 6 bases; trimmed from J: 5 bases; junction bases lacking a gene match: 3. The germline V gene provides CDR1 MNHEY and CDR2 SVGAGI. The CDR3 measures 15 amino acids from cysteine to phenylalanine. Only the CDR3 portion is preserved as DNA: 45 bases, with reading frame beginning at the first base.